Reported below is one T cell receptor beta chain. This sample is part of a study of cytomegalovirus exposure and HLA in healthy donors. Study summary: Early released data had tens of millions of unique TCRs, all coming from HLA-typed donors.

Amplification used 60 Vbeta primers and 13 Jbeta primers. Only in-frame clones appear in the TCRdb table, and some are missing; sequencing was by immunoSEQ multiplex PCR. This repertoire shows 150,000 to 200,000 clones, 70% to 90% found once; its top ten account for over 2%. Germline lookup yields CDR1 MNHNY and CDR2 SVGAGI (reference sequence). The CDR3 runs 12 residues. With 4 bases removed from V and 3 bases from J, the gap between germline ends came to 6 bases. Sequencing was done on a sample of PBMCs. The J gene is TRBJ2-5, the V gene TRBV6-6; no definite D call. The receptor's source is a young man in good health and CMV-seropositive. The CDR3 DNA is TGTGCCAGCAGTTTCCCCGAAGAGACCCAGTACTTC. It codes for CASSFPEETQYF.